This T cell receptor (beta chain) was sequenced for a study of radiotherapy plus CTLA-4 blockade in lung cancer. Broader study findings: TCR clones of tumor origin grew in blood after radiotherapy plus ipilimumab. Early blood T cell clone dynamics reportedly forecast response best, with interferon-beta.

Concerning this clone itself: Its matching antigen is unknown.

Sequencing used immunoSEQ multiplex PCR; TCRdb keeps in-frame clones, though not all of them. The repertoire includes approximately 53,000 clones, roughly 85% of them detected once, and 25% to 35% sits in the top ten. Ipilimumab CTLA-4 blockade and focal radiation were given to patients with chemo-refractory metastatic non-small-cell lung cancer. Germline lookup yields CDR1 SNHLY and CDR2 FYNNEI. The CDR3 runs 13 residues. Between the trimmed V and J ends, which lost 6 bases and 7 bases, there was a span of 12 bases. This specimen was peripheral blood, taken from a patient treated with radiotherapy plus ipilimumab. This chain joins TRBV2 and TRBJ1-4; D is unclear. This receptor was taken from a human donor with non-small cell lung cancer whose response to radiotherapy plus ipilimumab could not be evaluated. CDR3 DNA: TGTGCCAGCAGAGGGTTCGGGGTTGAAAAACTGTTTTTT. The encoded protein is CASRGFGVEKLFF.